This record concerns one T cell receptor (beta chain) sequence. These data come from a study of blood T cell repertoires in COVID-19. Libraries were prepared by immunoSEQ multiplex PCR; TCRdb keeps only in-frame clonotypes and omits some of them. The profile shows about 120,000 clones, more than 75% of them singletons. The CDR3 has 14 residues. V dropped 2 bases and J dropped 6 bases, with 11 bases sitting between them. Looked up from germline, CDR1 is KGHSH and CDR2 is LQKENI. The specimen was peripheral blood. The V call is TRBV18, the J call TRBJ1-3; maybe TRBD1 (6 bases). This receptor was taken from a woman in her 50s with acute or convalescent COVID-19. The CDR3 protein is CASSPRDNVNTIYF. For the CDR3, the DNA is TGTGCCAGCTCACCAAGGGACAACGTAAACACCATATATTTT.